The 9 T cell receptor beta chains in this list originate from one sample, sequenced in a study of blood T cell repertoires in COVID-19. Only in-frame clones appear in the TCRdb table, and some are missing; sequencing was by immunoSEQ multiplex PCR. This table has 490,000 or so clones, about 85% appearing once. The sample was PBMCs or T cells enriched from blood (not recorded which). The receptors stem from a woman aged 55-69 years who had recovered from COVID-19.

V gene TRBV11-3 combines with J gene TRBJ2-2, with D possibly TRBD2 on 7 matching bases. V lost 4 bases to trimming and J lost 5 bases, with 17 bases between them. The CDR3 has 16 residues. The V gene's germline CDR1 is SGHNT and CDR2 YENEEA. CDR3 sequence: CASSYRGGRETGELFF. The CDR3, as DNA: TGTGCCAGCAGCTACCGTGGGGGGCGGGAGACCGGGGAGCTGTTTTTT.

The chain uses TRBV6-1 and TRBJ2-3; the match to TRBD2 covers 9 bases. CDR1 and CDR2 (germline): MNHNS, SASEGT. Trimming cost V 3 bases and J 1 base; bases outside gene matches: 2. The CDR3 sequence is 15 residues long. The CDR3 is CASSDIAGGTDTQYF. The CDR3 DNA is TGTGCCAGCAGTGACATAGCGGGGGGCACAGATACGCAGTATTTT.

The chain couples TRBV19 to TRBJ1-2; 9 bases match TRBD1. CDR1 and CDR2 (germline): LNHDA, SQIVND (reference sequence). J gave up 4 bases and V 5 bases, and 17 bases lay outside the gene matches. This CDR3 comprises 18 residues. The CDR3 is CASSPHPRDRVGGYGYTF. The CDR3 region has the DNA TGTGCCAGTAGTCCACACCCCCGGGACAGGGTCGGCGGCTATGGCTACACCTTC.

The chain recombines TRBV5-1 with TRBJ1-3; no clear D. With 0 bases removed from V and 2 bases from J, the gap between germline ends came to 9 bases. CDR3 length equals 15 residues. The germline gives CDR1 SGHRS, CDR2 YFSETQ. The CDR3 DNA sequence: TGCGCCAGCAGCTTGGGGGTAACTACTGGAAACACCATATATTTT. It codes for CASSLGVTTGNTIYF.

The chain joins TRBV4-1 to TRBJ1-3; 7 positions agree with TRBD1. Germline trimming cut 2 bases from V and 7 bases from J; bases unmatched to any gene: 2. The CDR3 consists of 13 residues. Per the germline V gene, CDR1 is MGHRA and CDR2 is YSYEKL. The DNA for the CDR3 is TGCGCCAGCAGCCAATCACAGGGGAACACCATATATTTT. This gives the protein CASSQSQGNTIYF.

The rearrangement links TRBV6-5 to TRBJ1-1, with D possibly TRBD1 on 6 matching bases. The CDR3 is 13 residues long. With 8 bases removed from V and 4 bases from J, the gap between germline ends came to 14 bases. CDR1 and CDR2 (germline): MNHEY, SVGAGI. The CDR3 nucleotides are TGTGCCAGCCATCTACAGGGTCGCACTGAAGCTTTCTTT. Translating it yields CASHLQGRTEAFF.

The genes are TRBV6-5 and TRBJ1-3; no reliable D call. The CDR3 is 13 residues long. The V end lost 6 bases, the J end lost 0 bases, and 6 bases lay between the germline ends. Germline V gene sequence: CDR1 MNHEY, CDR2 SVGAGI. The CDR3 region is CASREYSGNTIYF. The CDR3 DNA follows: TGTGCCAGCAGGGAGTACTCTGGAAACACCATATATTTT.

This rearrangement joins TRBV2 to TRBJ2-5, with 15 bases identical to TRBD2. From germline, CDR1 is SNHLY and CDR2 FYNNEI. Germline trimming cut 10 bases from V and 4 bases from J; bases unmatched to any gene: 4. The CDR3 runs to 14 residues. CDR3 amino acids: CATGLAGGRETQYF. The DNA for the CDR3 is TGTGCCACTGGACTAGCGGGGGGGAGAGAGACCCAGTACTTC. The full variable domain, its missing parts supplied by reference TRBV2 and TRBJ2-5, is EPEVTQTPSHQVTQMGQEVILRCVPISNHLYFYWYRQILGQKVEFLVSFYNNEISEKSEIFDDQFSVERPDGSNFTLKIRSTKLEDSAMYFCATGLAGGRETQYFGPGTRLLVL.

The chain is built from TRBV21-1 and TRBJ1-5; the D call of TRBD1 is as the table states it, not checked on the DNA. TRBV21-1 is a pseudogene locus. The CDR3 sequence is 17 residues long. CDR3 loop: CASSRGVDRDWNQPQHF. CDR3 bases: TGTGCCAGCAGCAGGGGGGTAGACAGGGATTGGAATCAGCCCCAGCATTTT.